This T cell receptor beta chain was obtained from a study of T cell changes during pregnancy in multiple sclerosis. J was trimmed by 5 bases and V by 9 bases; bases with no gene match: 10. CDR3 length: 14 amino acids. Germline V lookup: CDR1 MNHNS, CDR2 SASEGT. Profiling relied on immunoSEQ multiplex PCR, and the TCRdb table lists in-frame clones only, not all of them. Here the sample spans around 48,000 clones, roughly 90% being singletons. This clonotype was sampled from a female donor with multiple sclerosis, enrolled in a pregnancy study. This chain connects TRBV6-1 to TRBJ1-2; 9 nucleotides align to TRBD1. This material consisted of CD8+ T cells from peripheral blood mononuclear cells, taken before pregnancy. CDR3 nucleotides: TGTGCCAGTGGGGACAGGGAATTGTGGTATGGCTACACCTTC. Translation gives CASGDRELWYGYTF.